This T cell receptor beta chain was captured in a study of persistence of HIV-infected CD4 T cells. Remarks on this clone: The antigen is undetermined.

Cells were stimulated with overlapping HIV-1 Gag 15-mer peptides. Sorting selected CD4+ T cells upregulating both CD40 ligand and CD69. These HIV-1-infected adults initiated suppressive ART in chronic infection. Donors had undetectable plasma HIV-1 RNA, under 50 copies/mL, for 4+ years. Sequencing used immunoSEQ version 4 in survey mode. Genomic DNA was diluted to around 10 ng/uL, up to 1 ug per sample. Here immunoSEQ multiplex PCR was the method, and the copy in TCRdb shows in-frame clones only, minus some. The profile shows under 35,000 clones, 70% of them singletons. V shed 6 bases and J 8 bases; nucleotides not matched to a gene: 9. This CDR3 spans 13 amino acids.

Sequences were derived from CD4+ T cells sorted from PBMCs after 18-hour stimulation, sampled from a patient who received antiretroviral therapy. The J gene is TRBJ1-2, the V gene TRBV12-3 or TRBV12-4; TRBD1 agrees at 7 bases. The clonotype originates from an adult man with HIV who was CMV-seropositive. The CDR3 protein is CASSPTGSRGYTF. The CDR3 nucleotides are TGTGCCAGCAGCCCGACAGGGTCCCGGGGCTACACCTTC.